Below, 27 T cell receptor beta chains from the same sample are listed, as sequenced in a study of CD8+ T cells in alopecia areata. Treatment defined: oral pan-JAK inhibitor, 5-10 mg twice daily. RNA extraction was followed by reverse transcription into cDNA, which acted as the sequencing template. Assay: immunoSEQ multiplex PCR; the TCRdb copy retains only in-frame clones and omits some. The data show roughly 180,000 clones, 50% to 60% seen once. Sequences were derived from CD4+ T cells sorted from blood, sampled at week 4, from a patient treated with tofacitinib. Receptors were obtained from a human donor with alopecia areata.

This chain uses TRBV7-2 with TRBJ2-5; TRBD2 agrees at 13 bases. With 3 bases clipped from V and 5 bases from J, the junction kept 9 bases outside the gene matches. This CDR3 comprises 17 residues. Looked up from germline, CDR1 is SGHTA and CDR2 is FQGNSA. CDR3 loop: CASSFPRTSGGEETQYF. In DNA, the CDR3 is TGTGCCAGCAGCTTCCCTCGGACTAGCGGGGGAGAGGAGACCCAGTACTTC.

The genes are TRBV2 and TRBJ1-1; the D is unclear. The V and J ends lost 6 bases and 0 bases respectively, with 11 bases between them. This CDR3 spans 14 amino acids. CDR1 SNHLY and CDR2 FYNNEI come from the germline V gene. The DNA of the CDR3 is TGTGCCAGCAGACCAACTAGGGTGAACACTGAAGCTTTCTTT. This encodes CASRPTRVNTEAFF. The full variable domain, in which reference TRBV2 and TRBJ1-1 provide the parts outside the CDR3, is EPEVTQTPSHQVTQMGQEVILRCVPISNHLYFYWYRQILGQKVEFLVSFYNNEISEKSEIFDDQFSVERPDGSNFTLKIRSTKLEDSAMYFCASRPTRVNTEAFFGQGTRLTVV.

The chain combines TRBV25-1 with TRBJ1-1; TRBD1 is a possible D gene (6 bases). Trimming took off 5 bases at V and 3 bases at J, with 7 bases between the two ends. The CDR3 has 12 amino acids. Per germline, CDR1 MGHDK and CDR2 SYGVNS. The CDR3, as DNA: TGTGCCAGCAGTCACAGGGACACTGAAGCTTTCTTT. It is translated as CASSHRDTEAFF. The full variable domain, with the rest looked up from reference TRBV25-1 and TRBJ1-1, is EADIYQTPRYLVIGTGKKITLECSQTMGHDKMYWYQQDPGMELHLIHYSYGVNSTEKGDLSSESTVSRIRTEHFPLTLESARPSHTSQYLCASSHRDTEAFFGQGTRLTVV.

V usage is TRBV4-3 and J usage is TRBJ2-1; D may match TRBD1 or TRBD2 (5 bases each). This CDR3 is 15 amino acids long. Trimming pared 0 bases from V and 10 bases from J, leaving 16 bases between. Looked up from germline, CDR1 is LGHNA and CDR2 is YSLEER. CDR3 sequence: CASSQDERGDGEQFF. The CDR3 nucleotides read TGCGCCAGCAGCCAAGATGAGAGAGGGGATGGCGAGCAGTTCTTC.

V and J are TRBV6-5 and TRBJ2-3; D remains unclear. The germline V and J ends were trimmed by 2 bases and 0 bases, with 12 bases remaining between them. The CDR3 sequence is 16 residues long. Germline loops: CDR1 MNHEY, CDR2 SVGAGI. The CDR3 region is CASSYLRATSTDTQYF. DNA of the CDR3: TGTGCCAGCAGTTACCTCCGGGCTACTAGCACAGATACGCAGTATTTT.

The chain combines TRBV2 with TRBJ2-3, with TRBD2 matching 13 bases. CDR1 and CDR2 (germline): SNHLY, FYNNEI. The CDR3 covers 16 residues. The ends lost 6 bases at V and 5 bases at J; junction bases unmatched: 8. The CDR3: CASSASRLAGGDTQYF. The CDR3 DNA is TGTGCCAGCAGCGCCTCTCGACTAGCGGGAGGAGATACGCAGTATTTT.

V and J are TRBV27 and TRBJ2-7, with D maybe TRBD2 (5 bases). The CDR3 has 12 amino acids. Trimming stripped 6 bases from V and 6 bases from J, with 12 bases between. In germline, CDR1 is MNHEY, CDR2 SMNVEV (reference sequence). CDR3 sequence (DNA): TGTGCCAGCAGCCCGCTCCGGGGCGAGCAGTACTTC. Its translation is CASSPLRGEQYF.

V and J are TRBV7-9 and TRBJ2-6; D possibly corresponds to TRBD1 (5 bases). This CDR3 is built from 15 residues. CDR1 SEHNR and CDR2 FQNEAQ come from the germline V gene (reference sequence). V was trimmed by 4 bases and J by 0 bases, leaving 7 bases between them. CDR3 residues: CASSSQDSGANVLTF. The CDR3 DNA follows: TGTGCCAGCAGCTCACAGGACTCTGGGGCCAACGTCCTGACTTTC.

This rearrangement joins TRBV29-1 to TRBJ1-2; perhaps TRBD1 as D (6 bases). The V end lost 6 bases, the J end lost 6 bases, and 17 bases lay between the germline ends. Germline loops: CDR1 SQVTM, CDR2 ANQGSEA. This CDR3 is built from 13 residues. CDR3: CSVPTGILHGYTF. In DNA, the CDR3 is TGCAGCGTCCCGACAGGAATATTGCATGGCTACACCTTC.

The chain couples TRBV6-5 to TRBJ1-1; D is unclear. Germline V gives CDR1 MNHEY, CDR2 SVGAGI. The CDR3 is 14 amino acids. Trimming stripped 5 bases from V and 0 bases from J, with 10 bases between. CDR3 residues: CASSEPGMNTEAFF. In nucleotides, the CDR3 is TGTGCCAGCAGTGAACCCGGAATGAACACTGAAGCTTTCTTT.

V usage is TRBV6-5 and J usage is TRBJ1-3; D is ambiguous. Trimming removed 6 bases at V and 2 bases at J, with 11 bases between. Germline V gene sequence: CDR1 MNHEY, CDR2 SVGAGI. CDR3 length equals 14 residues. The CDR3 DNA sequence: TGTGCCAGCAGGCGGCAGGTTGCTGGAAACACCATATATTTT. Protein product: CASRRQVAGNTIYF.

In this sample, this clone turned up once. V and J are TRBV19 and TRBJ1-2; 7 nucleotides match TRBD1. CDR1 and CDR2 from the germline V gene are LNHDA and SQIVND (reference sequence). The CDR3 sequence is 14 residues long. The ends lost 6 bases at V and 6 bases at J; junction bases unmatched: 10. CDR3 in amino acids: CASREQGIWDGYTF. CDR3 bases: TGTGCCAGTAGGGAACAGGGGATCTGGGATGGCTACACCTTC. Variable domain in full (rest from reference TRBV19 and TRBJ1-2): DGGITQSPKYLFRKEGQNVTLSCEQNLNHDAMYWYRQDPGQGLRLIYYSQIVNDFQKGDIAEGYSVSREKKESFPLTVTSAQKNPTAFYLCASREQGIWDGYTFGSGTRLTVV.

The rearrangement uses TRBV29-1 and TRBJ2-2; a weak D match, TRBD1 (7 bases). The CDR3 length is 16 residues. Germline values: CDR1 SQVTM, CDR2 ANQGSEA. Between the trimmed V and J ends, which lost 7 bases and 3 bases, there was a span of 21 bases. DNA for the CDR3: TGCAGCGCCTCCAGCGGAGGGGGCATCGACACCGGGGAGCTGTTTTTT. It translates to CSASSGGGIDTGELFF.

The V call is TRBV5-1, the J call TRBJ2-1, with D hard to call. The germline V gene has CDR1 SGHRS and CDR2 YFSETQ. With 0 bases removed from V and 15 bases from J, the gap between germline ends came to 10 bases. This CDR3 has 11 amino acids. The DNA of the CDR3 is TGCGCCAGCAGCTTGGATGGGCCCAGGTTCTTC. Protein product: CASSLDGPRFF. Combining the CDR3 with reference TRBV5-1 and TRBJ2-1 gives the whole variable domain KAGVTQTPRYLIKTRGQQVTLSCSPISGHRSVSWYQQTPGQGLQFLFEYFSETQRNKGNFPGRFSGRQFSNSRSEMNVSTLELGDSALYLCASSLDGPRFFGPGTRLTVL.

In this sample, this clone turned up a few times. In nucleotides, the CDR3 is TGTGCCAGCAGCGCCGGGCTGGGGGACGAGCAGTACTTC. Translated, it gives CASSAGLGDEQYF. V is TRBV9 and J is TRBJ2-7; possibly TRBD1 or TRBD2 for D (5 bases each). CDR1 and CDR2 (germline): SGDLS, YYNGEE. The CDR3 contains 13 residues. V lost 3 bases, J lost 5 bases, and 12 bases lay in between.

The chain is built from TRBV5-1 and TRBJ2-3, with 10 bases identical to TRBD2. The CDR3 has 16 amino acids. Unmatched junction bases numbered 5, after V lost 4 bases and J lost 0 bases. The germline V gene has CDR1 SGHRS and CDR2 YFSETQ. The CDR3 loop reads CASSAGLAFSTDTQYF. In DNA form, the CDR3 reads TGCGCCAGCAGCGCGGGACTAGCGTTTAGCACAGATACGCAGTATTTT.

The rearrangement links TRBV7-9 to TRBJ2-1; D may be TRBD2 (5 bases). Germline loops: CDR1 SEHNR, CDR2 FQNEAQ (reference sequence). The CDR3 is made up of 12 amino acids. V was clipped by 0 bases and J by 12 bases, with 9 bases between them. The CDR3 bases are TGTGCCAGCAGCTTAGCGCGAGGAGGGCAGTTCTTC. Its protein is CASSLARGGQFF.

In its sample, this clone was seen a few times. This chain joins TRBV28 and TRBJ2-7; D uncertain. V lost 5 bases and J 2 bases, leaving 13 bases between the germline ends. Germline values: CDR1 MDHEN, CDR2 SYDVKM. This CDR3 comprises 14 residues. The CDR3 coding sequence is TGTGCCAGCAGTCCCCGGGTGTTACCCTACGAGCAGTACTTC. Its protein is CASSPRVLPYEQYF.

This CDR3 is CSVEVGRAGEQPQHF. The CDR3, as DNA: TGCAGCGTTGAAGTAGGACGGGCAGGGGAACAGCCCCAGCATTTT. The rearrangement uses TRBV29-1 and TRBJ1-5; weak D call: TRBD1 (6 bases). Germline CDR1 and CDR2: SQVTM and ANQGSEA. The ends were cut back, 1 base at V and 7 bases at J, with 17 bases in the middle. This CDR3 has 15 amino acids.

The V and J genes are TRBV29-1 and TRBJ1-6; no clear D gene. Germline V gene data show CDR1 as SQVTM and CDR2 as ANQGSEA. CDR3 length: 11 amino acids. Trimming removed 4 bases from V and 11 bases from J, with 9 bases in between. The CDR3 sequence is CSVGRETPLHF. The CDR3 region has the DNA TGCAGCGTTGGACGGGAAACACCCCTCCACTTT.

This clone was seen a few times. The chain carries TRBV7-2 and TRBJ2-5, with 12 bases fitting TRBD2. V lost 3 bases and J lost 5; bases outside the gene matches: 4. The CDR3 has 15 residues. Germline CDR1 reads SGHTA; CDR2 reads FQGNSA. The CDR3 loop is CASSFLAGGHETQYF. The CDR3 DNA reads as TGTGCCAGCAGCTTCCTAGCGGGGGGGCACGAGACCCAGTACTTC. The whole variable domain, filled in from reference TRBV7-2 and TRBJ2-5, reads GAGVSQSPSNKVTEKGKDVELRCDPISGHTALYWYRQSLGQGLEFLIYFQGNSAPDKSGLPSDRFSAERTGGSVSTLTIQRTQQEDSAVYLCASSFLAGGHETQYFGPGTRLLVL.

Worth noting for this clone: The sample carries other DNA sequences with the same CDR3. V is TRBV4-1 and J is TRBJ1-6, with 9 bases fitting TRBD1. Germline loops: CDR1 MGHRA, CDR2 YSYEKL. After removal of 0 bases from V and 9 bases from J, the junction contained 6 bases not matched to a gene. The CDR3 spans 16 residues. The CDR3 sequence is CASSQDMGQGFSPLHF. The CDR3 bases are TGCGCCAGCAGCCAAGATATGGGACAGGGATTTTCACCCCTCCACTTT.

This clone was found a few times. The V call is TRBV5-4, the J call TRBJ2-6, with D perhaps matching TRBD2 (5 bases). CDR1 SGHNT and CDR2 YYREEE come from the germline V gene (reference sequence). This CDR3 spans 12 amino acids. Trimming cost V 4 bases and J 9 bases, with 8 bases left between them. The CDR3 DNA sequence: TGTGCCAGCAGCCGTACTAGCAACGTCCTGACTTTC. Its protein product is CASSRTSNVLTF.

The chain carries TRBV7-2 and TRBJ2-7, with D possibly being TRBD2 (6 bases). CDR1 SGHTA and CDR2 FQGNSA come from the germline V gene. Trimming stripped 9 bases from V and 4 bases from J, with 13 bases between. CDR3 size: 12 residues. In nucleotides, the CDR3 is TGTGCCAGTTCTCGGAGGGCTTACGAGCAGTACTTC. This translates into CASSRRAYEQYF. Complete variable domain (other parts from reference TRBV7-2 and TRBJ2-7): GAGVSQSPSNKVTEKGKDVELRCDPISGHTALYWYRQSLGQGLEFLIYFQGNSAPDKSGLPSDRFSAERTGGSVSTLTIQRTQQEDSAVYLCASSRRAYEQYFGPGTRLTVT.

The chain recombines TRBV5-1 with TRBJ2-7; D tentatively fits TRBD1 or TRBD2 (5 bases each). V lost 6 bases, J lost 2 bases, and 12 bases lay in between. Germline CDR1 and CDR2: SGHRS and YFSETQ. The length of the CDR3 is 13 residues. The CDR3 reads CASTREPPYEQYF. DNA for the CDR3: TGCGCCAGCACCAGGGAGCCCCCCTACGAGCAGTACTTC.

This chain joins TRBV4-3 and TRBJ1-2; TRBD1 matches at 7 bases. The CDR3 consists of 20 residues. The trim removed 3 bases at V and 0 bases at J, leaving 19 bases unmatched. Germline V gene lookup returns CDR1 LGHNA and CDR2 YSLEER. CDR3 coding DNA: TGCGCCAGCAGCCAGGTGAGCTTCCGGACAGGAAGGATGTCTAACTATGGCTACACCTTC. It encodes CASSQVSFRTGRMSNYGYTF.

This clone was counted between two and nine times. The J gene is TRBJ2-3, the V gene TRBV7-2; TRBD2 matches at 8 bases. This CDR3 is built from 16 residues. CDR1 and CDR2 from the germline V gene are SGHTA and FQGNSA. With 5 bases clipped from V and 2 bases from J, the junction kept 9 bases outside the gene matches. As DNA, the CDR3 is TGTGCCAGCAGCCGATACGGGGGGGCTTCCACAGATACGCAGTATTTT. Protein product: CASSRYGGASTDTQYF. The variable domain in full, with the rest retrieved from reference TRBV7-2 and TRBJ2-3, is GAGVSQSPSNKVTEKGKDVELRCDPISGHTALYWYRQSLGQGLEFLIYFQGNSAPDKSGLPSDRFSAERTGGSVSTLTIQRTQQEDSAVYLCASSRYGGASTDTQYFGPGTRLTVL.